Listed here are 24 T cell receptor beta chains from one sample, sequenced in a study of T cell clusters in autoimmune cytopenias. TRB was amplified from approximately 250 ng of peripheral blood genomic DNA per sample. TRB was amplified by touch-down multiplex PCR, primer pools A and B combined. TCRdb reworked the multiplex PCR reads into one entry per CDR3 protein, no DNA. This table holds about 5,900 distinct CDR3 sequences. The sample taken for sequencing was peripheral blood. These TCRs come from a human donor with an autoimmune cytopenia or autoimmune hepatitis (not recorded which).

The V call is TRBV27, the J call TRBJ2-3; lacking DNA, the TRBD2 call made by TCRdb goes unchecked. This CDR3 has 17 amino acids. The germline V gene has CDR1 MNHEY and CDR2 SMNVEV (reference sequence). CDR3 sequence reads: CASSSLSSGGWTDTQYF.

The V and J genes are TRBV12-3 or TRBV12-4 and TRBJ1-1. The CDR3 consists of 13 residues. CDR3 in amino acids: CASSLSRATEAFF.

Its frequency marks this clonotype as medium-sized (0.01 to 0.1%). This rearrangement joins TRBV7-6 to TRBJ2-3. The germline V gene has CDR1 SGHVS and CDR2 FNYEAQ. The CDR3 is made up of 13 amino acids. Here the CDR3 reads CASSPHGPDTQYF.

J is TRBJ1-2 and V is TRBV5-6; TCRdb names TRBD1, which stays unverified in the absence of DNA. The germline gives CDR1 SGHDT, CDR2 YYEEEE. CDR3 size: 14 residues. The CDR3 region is CASSPTGGDYGYTF.

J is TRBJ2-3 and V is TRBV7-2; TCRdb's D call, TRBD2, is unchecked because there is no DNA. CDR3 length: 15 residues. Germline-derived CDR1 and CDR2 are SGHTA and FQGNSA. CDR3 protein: CASSLPTSGSDTQYF.

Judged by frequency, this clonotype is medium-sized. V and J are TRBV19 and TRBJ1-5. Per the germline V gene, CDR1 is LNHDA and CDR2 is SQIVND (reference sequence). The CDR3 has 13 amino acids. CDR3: CASCGDPRQPQHF.

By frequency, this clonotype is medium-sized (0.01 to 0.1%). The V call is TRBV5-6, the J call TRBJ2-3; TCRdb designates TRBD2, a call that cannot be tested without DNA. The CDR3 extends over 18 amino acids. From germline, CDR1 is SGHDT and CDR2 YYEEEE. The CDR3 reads CASSTRVIAGGPVDTQYF.

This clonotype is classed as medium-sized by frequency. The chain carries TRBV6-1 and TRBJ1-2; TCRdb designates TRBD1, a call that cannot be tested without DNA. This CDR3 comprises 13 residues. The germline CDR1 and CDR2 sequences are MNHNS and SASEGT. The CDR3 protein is CASATGANYGYTF.

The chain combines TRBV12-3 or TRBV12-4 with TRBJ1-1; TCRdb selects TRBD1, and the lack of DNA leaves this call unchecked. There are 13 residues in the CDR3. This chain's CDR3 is CASGDRLFTEAFF.

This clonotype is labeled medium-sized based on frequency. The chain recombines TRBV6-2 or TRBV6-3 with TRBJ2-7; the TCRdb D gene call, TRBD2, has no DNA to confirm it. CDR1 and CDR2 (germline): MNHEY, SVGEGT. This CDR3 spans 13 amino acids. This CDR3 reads CATRLAGDHEQYF.

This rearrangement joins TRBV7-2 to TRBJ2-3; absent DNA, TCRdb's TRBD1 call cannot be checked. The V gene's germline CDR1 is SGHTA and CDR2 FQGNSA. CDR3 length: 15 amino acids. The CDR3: CASSKGPGPLHTQYF.

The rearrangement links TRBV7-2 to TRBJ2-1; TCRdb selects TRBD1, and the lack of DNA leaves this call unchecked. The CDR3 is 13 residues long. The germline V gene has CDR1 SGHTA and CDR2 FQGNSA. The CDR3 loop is CASSPGRDNEQFF.

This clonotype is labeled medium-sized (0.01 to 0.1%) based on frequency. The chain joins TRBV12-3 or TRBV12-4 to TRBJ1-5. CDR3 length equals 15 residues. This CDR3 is CASSPEGLPVQPQHF.

The CDR3 loop is CASSPVSGGGTEAFF. The gene calls are TRBV18 and TRBJ1-1. CDR3 length: 15 amino acids. Per germline, CDR1 KGHSH and CDR2 LQKENI. Combining the CDR3 with reference TRBV18 and TRBJ1-1 gives the whole variable domain NAGVMQNPRHLVRRRGQEARLRCSPMKGHSHVYWYRQLPEEGLKFMVYLQKENIIDESGMPKERFSAEFPKEGPSILRIQQVVRGDSAAYFCASSPVSGGGTEAFFGQGTRLTVV.

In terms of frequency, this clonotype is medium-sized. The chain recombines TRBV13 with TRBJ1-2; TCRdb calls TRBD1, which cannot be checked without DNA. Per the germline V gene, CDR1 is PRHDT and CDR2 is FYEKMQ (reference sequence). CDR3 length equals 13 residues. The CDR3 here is CASSPGGVYGYTF.

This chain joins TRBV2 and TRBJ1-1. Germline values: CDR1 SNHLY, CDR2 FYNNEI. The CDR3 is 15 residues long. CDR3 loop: CASSEEEQTNTEAFF. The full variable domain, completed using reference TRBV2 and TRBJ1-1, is EPEVTQTPSHQVTQMGQEVILRCVPISNHLYFYWYRQILGQKVEFLVSFYNNEISEKSEIFDDQFSVERPDGSNFTLKIRSTKLEDSAMYFCASSEEEQTNTEAFFGQGTRLTVV.

Here the CDR3 reads CSAALQGEDGYTF. The genes are TRBV20-1 and TRBJ1-2; TCRdb picks TRBD1, but there is no DNA to check that call. Germline CDR1 and CDR2: DFQATT and SNEGSKA (reference sequence). This CDR3 contains 13 residues.

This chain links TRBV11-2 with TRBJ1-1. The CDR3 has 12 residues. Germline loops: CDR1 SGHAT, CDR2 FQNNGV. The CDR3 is CASSSMNTEAFF. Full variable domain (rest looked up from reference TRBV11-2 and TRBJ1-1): EAGVAQSPRYKIIEKRQSVAFWCNPISGHATLYWYQQILGQGPKLLIQFQNNGVVDDSQLPKDRFSAERLKGVDSTLKIQPAKLEDSAVYLCASSSMNTEAFFGQGTRLTVV.

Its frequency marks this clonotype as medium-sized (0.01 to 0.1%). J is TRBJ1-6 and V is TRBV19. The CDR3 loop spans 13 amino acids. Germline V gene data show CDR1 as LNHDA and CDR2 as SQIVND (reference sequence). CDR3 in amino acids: CASSITGGSPLHF.

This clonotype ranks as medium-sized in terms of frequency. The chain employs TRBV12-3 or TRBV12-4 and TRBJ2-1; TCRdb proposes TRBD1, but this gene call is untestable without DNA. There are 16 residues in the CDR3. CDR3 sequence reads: CASSLRRGMVVDEQFF.

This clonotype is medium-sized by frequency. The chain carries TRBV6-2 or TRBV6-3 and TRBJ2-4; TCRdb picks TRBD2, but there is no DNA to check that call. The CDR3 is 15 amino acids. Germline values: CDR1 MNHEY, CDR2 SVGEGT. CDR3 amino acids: CASSYGGAGGNIQYF.

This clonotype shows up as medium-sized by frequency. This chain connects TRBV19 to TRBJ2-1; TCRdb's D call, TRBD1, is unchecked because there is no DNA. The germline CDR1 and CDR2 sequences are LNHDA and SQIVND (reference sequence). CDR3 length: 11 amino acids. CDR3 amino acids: CASSRGRWQFF. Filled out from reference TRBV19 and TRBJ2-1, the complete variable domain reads DGGITQSPKYLFRKEGQNVTLSCEQNLNHDAMYWYRQDPGQGLRLIYYSQIVNDFQKGDIAEGYSVSREKKESFPLTVTSAQKNPTAFYLCASSRGRWQFFGPGTRLTVL.

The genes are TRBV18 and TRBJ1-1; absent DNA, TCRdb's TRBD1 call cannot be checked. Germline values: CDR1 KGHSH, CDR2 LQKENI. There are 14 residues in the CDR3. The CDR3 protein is CASSLIALDREAFF.

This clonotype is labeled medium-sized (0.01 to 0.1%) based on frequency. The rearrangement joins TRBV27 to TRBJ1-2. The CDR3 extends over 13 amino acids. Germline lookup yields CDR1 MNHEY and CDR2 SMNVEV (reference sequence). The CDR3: CASSLTGNYGYTF.